This T cell receptor beta chain is drawn from a study of blood T cell repertoires in COVID-19. Study-wide background: From T cells, B-cell-depleted T cells, or PBMCs came the material, which was cDNA or gDNA.

Here immunoSEQ multiplex PCR was the method, and the copy in TCRdb shows in-frame clones only, minus some. The sample contains hundreds of thousands of clones, about nine tenths of which appear only once. Germline CDR1 reads SGHRS; CDR2 reads YFSETQ. Trimming pared 1 base from V and 3 bases from J, leaving 14 bases between. This CDR3 region has 16 residues. The clonotype originates from a middle-aged woman who had recovered from COVID-19. The sequencing sample was made of PBMCs or T cells enriched from blood (not recorded which). This sequence joins TRBV5-1 and TRBJ2-1; TRBD1 might be the D (5 bases). CDR3 protein: CASSLSLQVDYNEQFF. Written as DNA, the CDR3 is TGCGCCAGCAGCTTGTCCTTACAGGTGGACTACAATGAGCAGTTCTTC. The full variable domain, in which reference TRBV5-1 and TRBJ2-1 provide the parts outside the CDR3, is KAGVTQTPRYLIKTRGQQVTLSCSPISGHRSVSWYQQTPGQGLQFLFEYFSETQRNKGNFPGRFSGRQFSNSRSEMNVSTLELGDSALYLCASSLSLQVDYNEQFFGPGTRLTVL.